A selection of T cell receptor beta chains follows, all from one sample in a study of cytomegalovirus exposure and HLA in healthy donors. The assay was immunoSEQ multiplex PCR, and TCRdb's table has in-frame clones only and misses some. The repertoire holds some 110,000 clones, with approximately 69% as singletons. The sample was PBMCs. The receptors shown here come from a woman between 45 and 60 years old in good health and CMV-seropositive. Both conserved end residues are part of each CDR3. Each record gives: clone size, D gene, V gene, J gene, CDR3 protein, CDR3 DNA. The D gene is left open where the match is weak. Expanded clones are given a class, and other clones once, few, many or no size at all.

>NA|TRBD1|TRBV6-4|TRBJ1-1
CASTKDRGSTEAFF
TGTGCCAGCACCAAAGACAGGGGAAGCACTGAAGCTTTCTTT
>NA|NA|TRBV2|TRBJ2-6
CASSEKGSGANVLTF
TGTGCCAGCAGTGAAAAGGGGTCTGGGGCCAACGTCCTGACTTTC
>NA|NA|TRBV6-5|TRBJ1-1
CASRVSGQSTEAFF
TGTGCCAGCAGAGTATCCGGACAGTCCACTGAAGCTTTCTTT
>NA|TRBD2|TRBV7-2|TRBJ2-7
CASSSRMSGRVDEQYF
TGTGCCAGCAGCTCACGGATGAGCGGGAGGGTCGACGAGCAGTACTTC
>NA|TRBD1|TRBV5-6|TRBJ1-1
CASSLFQGVTEAFF
TGTGCCAGCAGCTTGTTTCAGGGGGTGACTGAAGCTTTCTTT
>once|TRBD1|TRBV7-2|TRBJ1-4
CASSPYGQGEEKLFF
TGTGCCAGCAGCCCATATGGACAGGGCGAGGAAAAACTGTTTTTT
>NA|TRBD2|TRBV11-3|TRBJ2-1
CASSLGSAGVYNEQFF
TGTGCCAGCAGCTTAGGATCAGCGGGAGTGTACAATGAGCAGTTCTTC
>NA|NA|TRBV10-2|TRBJ2-7
CASSTPSSRSYEQYF
TGCGCCAGCAGTACGCCTAGCAGCCGCTCCTACGAGCAGTACTTC
>NA|NA|TRBV5-1|TRBJ2-7
CASRPGGFSYEQYF
TGCGCCAGCAGGCCGGGGGGCTTTTCCTACGAGCAGTACTTC
>NA|NA|TRBV18|TRBJ1-1
CASSPRNTEAFF
TGTGCCAGCTCACCCAGGAACACTGAAGCTTTCTTT
>NA|TRBD1|TRBV30|TRBJ1-1
CAWSITGVRFNTEAFF
TGTGCCTGGAGTATAACAGGGGTAAGGTTCAACACTGAAGCTTTCTTT
>NA|NA|TRBV28|TRBJ1-2
CASGPPNGGYTF
TGTGCCAGCGGGCCCCCAAACGGCGGCTACACCTTC
>few|NA|TRBV28|TRBJ2-1
CASRPGLAGEQFF
TGTGCCAGCAGGCCGGGACTGGCTGGTGAGCAGTTCTTC
>NA|TRBD1|TRBV27|TRBJ1-2
CASSMTGVGGYTF
TGTGCCAGCAGTATGACAGGGGTCGGTGGCTACACCTTC
>NA|NA|TRBV14|TRBJ2-5
CASSQGPLRETQYF
TGTGCCAGCAGCCAAGGTCCCCTACGGGAGACCCAGTACTTC
>once|TRBD2|TRBV5-1|TRBJ2-1
CASSLFTSGGRNEQFF
TGCGCCAGCAGCTTGTTTACTAGCGGGGGCCGCAATGAGCAGTTCTTC